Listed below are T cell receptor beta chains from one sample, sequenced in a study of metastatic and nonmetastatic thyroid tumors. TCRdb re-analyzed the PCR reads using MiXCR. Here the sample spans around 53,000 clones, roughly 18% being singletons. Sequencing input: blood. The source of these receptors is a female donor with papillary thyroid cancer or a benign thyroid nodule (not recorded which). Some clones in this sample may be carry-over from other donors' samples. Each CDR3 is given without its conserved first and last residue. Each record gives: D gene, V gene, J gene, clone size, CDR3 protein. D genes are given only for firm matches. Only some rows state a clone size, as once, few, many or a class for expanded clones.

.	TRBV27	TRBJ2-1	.	ASSSPRRTDIPYNEQF
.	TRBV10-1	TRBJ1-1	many	ASSESSGAGTEAF
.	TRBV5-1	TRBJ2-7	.	ASARGREDYEQY
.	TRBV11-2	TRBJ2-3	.	ASSFEGAIRCYTQY
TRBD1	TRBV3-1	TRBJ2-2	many	ASSRDRGWSRSTGELF
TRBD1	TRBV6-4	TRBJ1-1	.	ASSPDRGGEAF
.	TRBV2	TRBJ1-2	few	ASSEQGRANYGYT
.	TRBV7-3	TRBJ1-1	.	ASSLTGSFTEAF
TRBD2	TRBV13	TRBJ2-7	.	ASSLGCGRDYEQY
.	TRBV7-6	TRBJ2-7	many	ASSPRLGSDEQY
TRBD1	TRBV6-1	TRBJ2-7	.	ASWSRTGGTLEQH
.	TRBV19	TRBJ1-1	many	ASSPPWGTEAF
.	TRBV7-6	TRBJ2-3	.	ASSLEWREATDTQY
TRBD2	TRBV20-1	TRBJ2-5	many	SAKVWREGGETQY
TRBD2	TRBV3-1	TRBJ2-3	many	ASSQVSAGGTDTQY
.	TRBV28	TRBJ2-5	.	VSSSTGLGETHY
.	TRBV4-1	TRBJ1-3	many	ASSQAMGLISGNTIY
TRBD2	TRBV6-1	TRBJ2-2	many	ASRTSGSGGELF
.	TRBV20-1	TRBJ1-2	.	SAREGGGINYGYT
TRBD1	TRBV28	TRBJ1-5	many	ASTPGGGGRQPQH
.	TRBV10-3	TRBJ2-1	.	AISGLAGDEQF
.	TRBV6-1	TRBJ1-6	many	ATGDASNSPLH
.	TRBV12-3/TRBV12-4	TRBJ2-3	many	ASSPRGTDTQY
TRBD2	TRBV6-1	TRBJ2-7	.	ASSDASGRGEQY
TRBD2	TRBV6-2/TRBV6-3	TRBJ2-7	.	ASRQAGGYYEQY
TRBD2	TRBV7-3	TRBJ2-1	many	ASSKGLAVSKGNEQF
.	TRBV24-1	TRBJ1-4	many	ATSSISGTVVKMGEKLF
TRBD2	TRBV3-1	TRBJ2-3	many	ASSQAPSGSYHNTQY
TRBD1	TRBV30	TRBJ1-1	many	AWRKDRTNTEAF
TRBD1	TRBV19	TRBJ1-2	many	ASSIQGGGIYGYT
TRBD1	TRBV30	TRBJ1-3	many	AWSGDSLLGNTIY
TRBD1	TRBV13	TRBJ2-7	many	ASSSGRGLYEQY
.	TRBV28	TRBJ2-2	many	ASSRDRSAGELF
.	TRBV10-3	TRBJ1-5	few	AINREPGQPQH
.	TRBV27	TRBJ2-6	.	ASSTTRYPVTVANVLT
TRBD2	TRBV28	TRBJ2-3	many	ASSLGTSGNTDTQY
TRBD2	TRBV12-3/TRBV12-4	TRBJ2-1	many	ASSRSGIKVYNEQF
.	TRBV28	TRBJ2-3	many	ASSPRDTDTDTQY
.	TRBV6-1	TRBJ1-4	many	ASSKRSRGEKLF
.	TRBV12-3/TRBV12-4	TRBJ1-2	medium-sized	ASSFRAPGHYGYT
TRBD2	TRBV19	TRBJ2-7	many	ASSIGGLAKTYEQY
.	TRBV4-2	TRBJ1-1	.	ASSQVRGTNTEAF
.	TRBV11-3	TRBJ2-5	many	ASSLPGLGPPEIETQY
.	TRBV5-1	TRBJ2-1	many	ASSFGGKDGYEQF
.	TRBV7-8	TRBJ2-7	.	ASIIDCRYEQY
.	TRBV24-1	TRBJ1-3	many	ATTARVLPGNTIY
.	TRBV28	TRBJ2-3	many	ASSFDSLVTGDTQY
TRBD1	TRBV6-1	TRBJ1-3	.	ASSSGTGYGNTIY
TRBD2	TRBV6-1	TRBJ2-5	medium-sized	ASRSTGTSEETQY
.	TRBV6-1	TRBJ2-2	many	ASGQGPQGGELF
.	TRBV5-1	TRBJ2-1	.	ASSSPVQGYNEQF
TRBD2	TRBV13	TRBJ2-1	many	ASSLIGLAGHNEQF
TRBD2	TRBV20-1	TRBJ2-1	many	SASPTSGRIGEQF
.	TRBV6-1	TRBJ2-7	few	ASSGYSGISYEQY